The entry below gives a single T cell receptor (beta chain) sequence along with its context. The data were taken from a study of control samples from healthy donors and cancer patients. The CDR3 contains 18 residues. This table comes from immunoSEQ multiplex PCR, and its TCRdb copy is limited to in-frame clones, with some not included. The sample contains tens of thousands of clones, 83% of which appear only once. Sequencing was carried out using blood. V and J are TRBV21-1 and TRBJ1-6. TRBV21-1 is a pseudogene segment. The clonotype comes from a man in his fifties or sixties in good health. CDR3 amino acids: CASRDALLPNSYNSPLHF. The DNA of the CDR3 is TGTGCCAGCAGGGACGCCCTCTTACCCAACTCCTATAATTCACCCCTCCACTTT.